These 25 T cell receptor beta chains originate from one sample sequenced in a study of T cell responses to AZD1222 COVID-19 vaccine. Produced via immunoSEQ multiplex PCR; TCRdb's table is partial and in-frame only. Counted here are around 110,000 clones, about four fifths occurring once; the ten biggest clones make up about 9.4%. Sequences were derived from peripheral blood, sampled on day 0 of AZD1222 vaccination. Source of these receptors: an adult in good health.

The V gene is TRBV6-6, the J gene TRBJ2-7; D not certain. This CDR3 is 15 amino acids long. Germline values: CDR1 MNHNY, CDR2 SVGAGI (reference sequence). V was shortened by 2 bases and J by 2 bases, with 13 bases between the two germline ends. As DNA, the CDR3 is TGTGCCAGCAGTTACCGGGTAGGGCAAACCTACGAGCAGTACTTC. Residues: CASSYRVGQTYEQYF.

This clone came up a few times. The chain has TRBV7-6 and TRBJ1-6, with 7 bases matching TRBD1. The V gene end was trimmed by 5 bases and the J gene end by 5 bases; junction bases not matched to a gene: 6. The CDR3 extends over 15 amino acids. CDR1 and CDR2 (germline): SGHVS, FNYEAQ. This chain's CDR3 is CASSEDRAHNSPLHF. In nucleotides, the CDR3 is TGTGCCAGCAGCGAAGACAGGGCCCATAATTCACCCCTCCACTTT.

V gene TRBV6-4 combines with J gene TRBJ1-5; D uncertain. Trimming took 5 bases from V and 4 from J, leaving 12 bases between them. CDR1 and CDR2 (germline): MRHNA, SNTAGT. CDR3 length: 14 residues. The CDR3 loop reads CASSNIAGNQPQHF. CDR3 in DNA: TGTGCCAGCAGTAACATTGCCGGTAATCAGCCCCAGCATTTT.

This chain links TRBV28 with TRBJ2-7, with D tentatively TRBD2 (5 bases). The CDR3 consists of 13 residues. The germline gives CDR1 MDHEN, CDR2 SYDVKM. The V end was cut by 5 bases, the J end by 2 bases, with 10 bases between. CDR3 coding DNA: TGTGCCAGCAGTGGAGGCAGCCCCTACGAGCAGTACTTC. Amino acid sequence: CASSGGSPYEQYF.

The rearrangement links TRBV27 to TRBJ2-7; TRBD1 aligns across 7 bases. The CDR3 covers 13 residues. Germline V gene sequence: CDR1 MNHEY, CDR2 SMNVEV (reference sequence). V shed 6 bases, J shed 0 bases, and the junction held 2 bases outside the gene matches. CDR3: CASRTGSSYEQYF. The CDR3 nucleotides read TGTGCCAGCAGGACAGGGAGCTCCTACGAGCAGTACTTC.

This sequence joins TRBV4-3 and TRBJ2-1; D is possibly TRBD2 (5 bases). V gave up 2 bases and J gave up 9 bases, with 17 bases separating them. From germline, CDR1 is LGHNA and CDR2 YSLEER. The CDR3 contains 15 residues. This CDR3 reads CASSQTAEWGAEQFF. CDR3 nucleotide sequence: TGCGCCAGCAGCCAAACGGCCGAGTGGGGAGCTGAGCAGTTCTTC.

This clone has just one count. The J gene is TRBJ1-4, the V gene TRBV6-1; 10 nucleotides agree with TRBD1. The CDR3 extends over 17 amino acids. The ends lost 1 base at V and 6 bases at J; junction bases unmatched: 8. CDR1 and CDR2 from the germline V gene are MNHNS and SASEGT. CDR3 bases: TGTGCCAGCAGTGAAGTTGGTGGGACAGGGGAGTATGAAAAACTGTTTTTT. It is translated as CASSEVGGTGEYEKLFF.

The rearrangement links TRBV6-5 to TRBJ2-7, with 10 bases that match TRBD2. The CDR3 extends over 15 amino acids. J lost 0 bases, V lost 6 bases, and 5 bases had no gene match. Germline CDR1 MNHEY, CDR2 SVGAGI. CDR3: CASRGASGSSYEQYF. CDR3 nucleotide sequence: TGTGCCAGCAGGGGGGCTAGCGGGAGCTCCTACGAGCAGTACTTC.

The chain is built from TRBV7-2 and TRBJ1-1; the D gene is possibly TRBD1 (5 bases). Germline-derived CDR1 and CDR2 are SGHTA and FQGNSA. Trimming removed 0 bases at V and 4 bases at J, with 9 bases between. The CDR3 is 14 residues long. The CDR3 coding sequence is TGTGCCAGCAGCTTAGCGGGGGGGACCACTGAAGCTTTCTTT. Translated, it gives CASSLAGGTTEAFF.

The rearrangement uses TRBV5-6 and TRBJ2-3; possibly TRBD1 for D (5 bases). CDR3 length: 14 residues. Germline V CDR1 and CDR2: SGHDT, YYEEEE. V was shortened by 0 bases and J by 3 bases, with 8 bases between the two germline ends. CDR3 nucleotide sequence: TGTGCCAGCAGCTTGGGCAGGGTTACAGATACGCAGTATTTT. It encodes CASSLGRVTDTQYF.

This rearrangement joins TRBV5-1 to TRBJ1-1; no firm D call. The CDR3 extends over 14 amino acids. Trimming left V 0 bases short and J 6 bases short, with 12 bases between. The V gene's germline CDR1 is SGHRS and CDR2 YFSETQ. For the CDR3, the DNA is TGCGCCAGCAGCTTGGGGTCGGGAGAGGCTGAAGCTTTCTTT. Its translation: CASSLGSGEAEAFF.

Regarding this clone: Other DNA sequences in the same sample also yield this CDR3. The chain combines TRBV29-1 with TRBJ2-3; D is undetermined. The germline gives CDR1 SQVTM, CDR2 ANQGSEA. V was pared by 0 bases and J by 3 bases, with 4 bases between. The CDR3 extends over 12 amino acids. CDR3 bases: TGCAGCGTTGAAGATTTGACAGATACGCAGTATTTT. It is translated as CSVEDLTDTQYF.

This sequence joins TRBV2 and TRBJ1-5; no clear D gene. Trimming took 4 bases from V and 0 from J, leaving 7 bases between them. CDR3 length equals 14 residues. Looked up from germline, CDR1 is SNHLY and CDR2 is FYNNEI. This chain's CDR3 is CASSVRVSNQPQHF. For the CDR3, the DNA is TGTGCCAGCAGTGTACGAGTTAGCAATCAGCCCCAGCATTTT.

V usage is TRBV30 and J usage is TRBJ2-5; D call uncertain. This CDR3 contains 11 residues. The V gene's germline CDR1 is GTSNPN and CDR2 SVGIG (reference sequence). Trimming pared 5 bases from V and 0 bases from J, leaving 4 bases between. The CDR3 bases are TGTGCCTGGGGGAACCAAGAGACCCAGTACTTC. Protein sequence: CAWGNQETQYF. The full variable domain, in which reference TRBV30 and TRBJ2-5 provide the parts outside the CDR3, is SQTIHQWPATLVQPVGSPLSLECTVEGTSNPNLYWYRQAAGRGLQLLFYSVGIGQISSEVPQNLSASRPQDRQFILSSKKLLLSDSGFYLCAWGNQETQYFGPGTRLLVL.

The chain joins TRBV30 to TRBJ1-5, with D uncertain. CDR1 is GTSNPN, CDR2 SVGIG, per germline (reference sequence). The CDR3 consists of 13 residues. Trimming stripped 2 bases from V and 8 bases from J, with 13 bases between. The CDR3 DNA reads TGTGCCTGGAGTCGTCGTGGGCAGGAGCCCCAGCATTTT. It encodes CAWSRRGQEPQHF.

The chain links TRBV2 to TRBJ2-7; D ambiguous. The CDR3 totals 13 residues. V was trimmed by 5 bases and J by 2 bases, leaving 10 bases between them. Germline V gives CDR1 SNHLY, CDR2 FYNNEI. The CDR3 bases are TGTGCCAGCAGTATCGCCCTTGCCTACGAGCAGTACTTC. Protein sequence: CASSIALAYEQYF. Drawing the rest from reference TRBV2 and TRBJ2-7, the complete variable domain is EPEVTQTPSHQVTQMGQEVILRCVPISNHLYFYWYRQILGQKVEFLVSFYNNEISEKSEIFDDQFSVERPDGSNFTLKIRSTKLEDSAMYFCASSIALAYEQYFGPGTRLTVT.

The chain joins TRBV5-1 to TRBJ2-7, with D possibly being TRBD1 (5 bases). The CDR3 is 15 amino acids. The V end lost 4 bases, the J end lost 4 bases, and 18 bases lay between the germline ends. Germline lookup yields CDR1 SGHRS and CDR2 YFSETQ. The CDR3 region is CASSQNLGAGYEQYF. The CDR3 DNA reads as TGCGCCAGCAGCCAAAATCTAGGGGCCGGGTACGAGCAGTACTTC.

This chain joins TRBV5-4 and TRBJ2-7; D is unclear. Germline CDR1 reads SGHNT; CDR2 reads YYREEE (reference sequence). Trimming took off 3 bases at V and 6 bases at J, with 10 bases between the two ends. The CDR3 is made up of 12 amino acids. The CDR3 reads CASSSDSTEQYF. CDR3 DNA: TGTGCCAGCAGCTCCGACTCCACCGAGCAGTACTTC.

The chain uses TRBV4-1 and TRBJ2-1; 12 bases are shared with TRBD1. V was pared by 0 bases and J by 15 bases, with 12 bases of the junction left unmatched. This CDR3 region has 16 residues. Germline V gene sequence: CDR1 MGHRA, CDR2 YSYEKL. The CDR3 here is CASSQDPMGGTGGRFF. As DNA, the CDR3 is TGCGCCAGCAGCCAAGACCCCATGGGGGGGACAGGGGGCAGGTTCTTC.

This clone was counted a few times. The chain recombines TRBV5-1 with TRBJ1-6; D unresolved. CDR3 length: 14 residues. The ends were cut back, 2 bases at V and 6 bases at J, with 9 bases in the middle. Germline CDR1 reads SGHRS; CDR2 reads YFSETQ. The CDR3 region has the DNA TGCGCCAGCAGCTTTGACGGGTTTAATTCACCCCTCCACTTT. Protein sequence: CASSFDGFNSPLHF.

This chain uses TRBV6-6 with TRBJ1-2; D possibly corresponds to TRBD1 (5 bases). CDR3 length: 12 residues. V was clipped by 8 bases and J by 4 bases, with 11 bases between them. Germline CDR1 and CDR2: MNHNY and SVGAGI (reference sequence). CDR3 sequence: CASFRDGYGYTF. CDR3 bases: TGTGCCAGCTTCCGGGACGGCTATGGCTACACCTTC.

The chain employs TRBV3-1 (or the pseudogene TRBV3-2) and TRBJ2-7; D is uncertain. The CDR3 extends over 12 amino acids. The germline gives CDR1 LGHDT, CDR2 YNNKEL (reference sequence). V was cut by 2 bases and J by 3 bases, with 5 bases left in between. CDR3 bases: TGTGCCAGCAGCCAATATAGCTACGAGCAGTACTTC. Translated, it gives CASSQYSYEQYF.

The chain couples TRBV6-5 to TRBJ1-2, with D perhaps TRBD1 (5 bases). From germline, CDR1 is MNHEY and CDR2 SVGAGI. V lost 4 bases and J 2 bases, leaving 17 bases between the germline ends. CDR3 length equals 16 residues. CDR3 in amino acids: CASSLTRGRTNYGYTF. The CDR3 DNA is TGTGCCAGCAGTTTGACCCGGGGCCGGACAAACTATGGCTACACCTTC.

The genes are TRBV7-3 and TRBJ1-2, with D perhaps matching TRBD1 (6 bases). Germline CDR1 SGHTA, CDR2 FQGTGA. This CDR3 comprises 14 residues. V lost 5 bases and J lost 0, with 10 bases in between. CDR3 DNA sequence: TGTGCCAGCAGCCTAGGGGGTCCTAACTATGGCTACACCTTC. It encodes CASSLGGPNYGYTF.

The V gene is TRBV14, the J gene TRBJ2-7, with D unresolved. The length of the CDR3 is 14 residues. Germline V gives CDR1 SGHDN, CDR2 FVKESK. Trimming pared 5 bases from V and 5 bases from J, leaving 16 bases between. DNA for the CDR3: TGTGCCAGCAGCTTCCCCGGCGCCCTTAACGAGCAGTACTTC. Residues: CASSFPGALNEQYF.